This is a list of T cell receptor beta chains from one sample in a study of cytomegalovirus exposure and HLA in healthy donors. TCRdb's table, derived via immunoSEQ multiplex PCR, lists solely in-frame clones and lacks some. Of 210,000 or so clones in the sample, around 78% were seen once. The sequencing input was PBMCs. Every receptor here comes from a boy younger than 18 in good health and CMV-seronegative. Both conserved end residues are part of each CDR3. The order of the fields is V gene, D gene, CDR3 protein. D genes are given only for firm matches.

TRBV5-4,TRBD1,CASSLGGDSSNQPQHF
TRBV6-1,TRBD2,CASSEGEGPSGRAGDTQYF
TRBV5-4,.,CASSLTGPGGYTF
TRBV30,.,CAWGIGTIQETQYF
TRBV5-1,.,CASSLVVTGTLTALHF
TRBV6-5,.,CASSYNRRALNTEAFF
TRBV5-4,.,CASSLTGANYGYTF
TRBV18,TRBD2,CASSPGLAAYNEQFF
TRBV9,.,CASSVDPDQPQHF
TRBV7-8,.,CASSTETGSGANVLTF
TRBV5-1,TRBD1,CASSRGTGGTEAFF
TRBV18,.,CASSPLRLSEQYF
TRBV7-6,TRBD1,CASSLEDRGGGYTF
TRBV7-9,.,CASSLDPGQEAKNIQYF
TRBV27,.,CASSPLSRDSEQYF